The 25 T cell receptor beta chains in this list originate from one sample, sequenced in a study of vaccination and CD4 T cells after COVID-19. Treatment meaning: approximately 11-day PBMC culture with coronavirus spike peptide pools or control peptides (ViraFEST assay). For these TCRs, the target antigens are not known. The Oncomine TCR Beta short-read assay sequenced DNA from cultured CD4+ T cells. TCRdb ran MiXCR on the PCR reads and lists one entry per CDR3 protein. The sample shows fewer than 9,500 distinct CDR3 sequences, roughly half of them seen only once. Sequencing was performed on CD4+ T cells from blood, cultured in vitro. The source of these receptors is a human donor who had recovered from COVID-19.

The chain combines TRBV5-4 with TRBJ2-7, with 8 bases identical to TRBD2. CDR1 is SGHNT, CDR2 YYREEE, per germline (reference sequence). Trimming took 1 base from V and 9 from J; bases not matched to a gene: 15. The CDR3 totals 16 residues. CDR3 in DNA: TGTGCCAGCAGCTTGTTTGGAGGAGCCCGGGGGGGTGCGCAGTACTTC. Protein: CASSLFGGARGGAQYF.

This clonotype came up a few times. In nucleotides, the CDR3 is TGCAGTGCTAGGACAGGGGGCACTGAAGCTTTCTTT. Its translation is CSARTGGTEAFF. V gene TRBV20-1 combines with J gene TRBJ1-1; 9 bases line up with TRBD1. Germline V gene sequence: CDR1 DFQATT, CDR2 SNEGSKA (reference sequence). This CDR3 spans 12 amino acids. V was clipped by 3 bases and J by 4 bases; unmatched bases: 0.

This rearrangement joins TRBV12-3 or TRBV12-4 to TRBJ1-4; 7 bases line up with TRBD1. Trimming took 5 bases from V and 7 from J; bases not matched to a gene: 4. This CDR3 spans 13 amino acids. The CDR3 DNA reads TGTGCCAGCAGTACAGGGGCTTTTGAAAAACTGTTTTTT. Residues: CASSTGAFEKLFF.

The table lists this clonotype with a count of one. The chain has TRBV7-2 and TRBJ2-7; D is perhaps TRBD1 (5 bases). V dropped 5 bases and J dropped 3 bases, with 14 bases sitting between them. CDR1 and CDR2 (germline): SGHTA, FQGNSA. This CDR3 is built from 14 residues. The CDR3 DNA is TGTGCCAGCAGCCAAACGTGGACACACTACGAGCAGTACTTC. It codes for CASSQTWTHYEQYF.

The chain links TRBV3-1 to TRBJ1-2, with D tentatively TRBD1 (5 bases). The germline V gene encodes CDR1 LGHDT and CDR2 YNNKEL (reference sequence). V was cut by 6 bases and J by 5 bases, with 13 bases left in between. This CDR3 region has 13 residues. The CDR3 coding sequence is TGTGCCAGCAGAGACAAGGGGAGTTATGGCTACACCTTC. Translating it yields CASRDKGSYGYTF.

The chain is built from TRBV6-2 or TRBV6-3 and TRBJ1-5; a weak D match, TRBD1 (5 bases). V lost 6 bases and J lost 1, with 7 bases in between. Germline CDR1 MNHEY, CDR2 SVGEGT. The CDR3 sequence is 13 residues long. CDR3: CASRWDSNQPQHF. The CDR3 DNA follows: TGTGCCAGCAGGTGGGACAGCAATCAGCCCCAGCATTTT.

The CDR3 here is CASTQGTGNSPLHF. In nucleotides, the CDR3 is TGTGCCAGCACTCAAGGGACAGGGAATTCACCCCTCCACTTT. This rearrangement joins TRBV6-2 or TRBV6-3 to TRBJ1-6; 9 nucleotides line up with TRBD1. This CDR3 comprises 14 residues. Germline CDR1 reads MNHEY; CDR2 reads SVGEGT. V shed 7 bases, J shed 7 bases, and the junction held 5 bases outside the gene matches.

This rearrangement joins TRBV24-1 to TRBJ2-6; D gene ambiguous. The CDR3 loop spans 15 amino acids. Trimming removed 10 bases at V and 0 bases at J, with 12 bases between. CDR1 and CDR2 (germline): KGHDR, SFDVKD. CDR3: CATSDGPSGANVLTF. CDR3 in DNA: TGTGCCACGTCCGACGGGCCCTCTGGGGCCAACGTCCTGACTTTC.

The chain is built from TRBV2 and TRBJ1-2; 8 nucleotides align to TRBD1. This CDR3 comprises 16 residues. Germline CDR1 reads SNHLY; CDR2 reads FYNNEI. Losses at the gene ends were 2 bases for V and 2 bases for J; bases not matched to a gene: 7. CDR3 DNA sequence: TGTGCCAGCAGTGAAAGCCGCTCAGGGGGCAACTATGGCTACACCTTC. Its translation: CASSESRSGGNYGYTF.

The chain combines TRBV11-1 with TRBJ1-2; 11 nucleotides align to TRBD1. Looked up from germline, CDR1 is SGHAT and CDR2 is FQDESV (reference sequence). The V segment lost 1 base and the J segment 2 bases; nucleotides outside the gene matches: 3. This CDR3 has 16 amino acids. The CDR3 DNA reads as TGTGCCAGCAGCTTAGGCCGGGACAGGGGGAACTATGGCTACACCTTC. Amino acids: CASSLGRDRGNYGYTF. Filled out from reference TRBV11-1 and TRBJ1-2, the complete variable domain reads EAEVAQSPRYKITEKSQAVAFWCDPISGHATLYWYRQILGQGPELLVQFQDESVVDDSQLPKDRFSAERLKGVDSTLKIQPAELGDSAMYLCASSLGRDRGNYGYTFGSGTRLTVV.

The chain employs TRBV7-2 and TRBJ2-7, with 10 bases that match TRBD1. Germline CDR1 is SGHTA and CDR2 is FQGNSA. Trimming took 5 bases from V and 0 from J; bases not matched to a gene: 10. This CDR3 region has 17 residues. The CDR3 DNA reads as TGTGCCAGCAGCCGGACAGGGGGTTCTGGCCTCTCCTACGAGCAGTACTTC. As protein: CASSRTGGSGLSYEQYF.

In its sample, this clonotype was seen a few times. This chain uses TRBV20-1 with TRBJ1-2; D remains unclear. Germline V lookup: CDR1 DFQATT, CDR2 SNEGSKA (reference sequence). V lost 0 bases, J lost 6 bases, and 11 bases lay in between. The length of the CDR3 is 13 residues. The CDR3 DNA follows: TGCAGTGCTAGAGATATGGCCAGACATGGCTACACCTTC. Translating gives CSARDMARHGYTF.

The genes are TRBV28 and TRBJ1-5; D is unclear. CDR1 is MDHEN and CDR2 is SYDVKM in the germline V gene. The CDR3 extends over 16 amino acids. V lost 2 bases to trimming and J lost 0 bases, with 11 bases between them. CDR3: CASSLEVGVSNQPQHF. In nucleotides, the CDR3 is TGTGCCAGCAGTTTAGAGGTAGGAGTTAGCAATCAGCCCCAGCATTTT.

Sample share makes this clonotype large. The chain couples TRBV4-3 to TRBJ2-3; 11 bases line up with TRBD2. Germline CDR1 LGHNA, CDR2 YSLEER. There are 18 residues in the CDR3. V lost 2 bases to trimming and J lost 9 bases; unmatched junction nucleotides: 16. The CDR3 protein is CASSQTIPTSGGSGTQYF. The CDR3 DNA is TGCGCCAGCAGCCAAACCATCCCCACTAGCGGGGGTTCTGGGACGCAGTATTTT.

The chain uses TRBV18 and TRBJ1-2; 8 bases are a match to TRBD1. The CDR3 is 14 residues long. Germline V CDR1 and CDR2: KGHSH, LQKENI. The J segment lost 2 bases and the V segment lost 3 bases, leaving 2 bases of the junction unmatched. CDR3 in amino acids: CASSPGQENYGYTF. The CDR3 DNA follows: TGTGCCAGCTCACCGGGACAGGAGAACTATGGCTACACCTTC.

The chain is built from TRBV7-3 and TRBJ2-6; D is possibly TRBD1 (6 bases). Looked up from germline, CDR1 is SGHTA and CDR2 is FQGTGA. The CDR3 is made up of 18 amino acids. The V end was cut by 2 bases, the J end by 4 bases, with 18 bases between. The CDR3: CASSLQGPAHSGANVLTF. DNA of the CDR3: TGTGCCAGCAGCTTACAGGGGCCAGCACATAGCGGGGCCAACGTCCTGACTTTC.

This clonotype was detected only once. The chain has TRBV11-2 and TRBJ1-1, with D possibly TRBD1 on 6 matching bases. V lost 5 bases to trimming and J lost 6 bases, with 22 bases between them. Germline V gives CDR1 SGHAT, CDR2 FQNNGV. The CDR3 covers 16 residues. Written as DNA, the CDR3 is TGTGCCAGCAGCAGTCCGTTAGGTCCTAAGGGGGCTGAAGCTTTCTTT. Translation: CASSSPLGPKGAEAFF.

This chain connects TRBV28 to TRBJ1-4, with D perhaps TRBD1 (6 bases). CDR3 length equals 18 residues. Trimming took off 5 bases at V and 0 bases at J, with 19 bases between the two ends. Germline-derived CDR1 and CDR2 are MDHEN and SYDVKM. In DNA, the CDR3 is TGTGCCAGCAGTACTTCCCCATGGGGGCGTGCAACTAATGAAAAACTGTTTTTT. It translates to CASSTSPWGRATNEKLFF. The full variable domain, in which reference TRBV28 and TRBJ1-4 provide the parts outside the CDR3, is DVKVTQSSRYLVKRTGEKVFLECVQDMDHENMFWYRQDPGLGLRLIYFSYDVKMKEKGDIPEGYSVSREKKERFSLILESASTNQTSMYLCASSTSPWGRATNEKLFFGSGTQLSVL.

The V gene is TRBV7-2, the J gene TRBJ2-2; weak D call: TRBD2 (6 bases). This CDR3 spans 17 amino acids. V lost 3 bases to trimming and J lost 7 bases, with 21 bases between them. Germline V gives CDR1 SGHTA, CDR2 FQGNSA. The CDR3 protein is CASSLSGLSGLGGELFF. The CDR3 coding sequence is TGTGCCAGCAGCTTGAGCGGACTATCGGGGCTCGGCGGGGAGCTGTTTTTT.

The chain joins TRBV7-9 to TRBJ1-2; TRBD1 matches at 8 bases. This CDR3 spans 13 amino acids. Germline CDR1 and CDR2: SEHNR and FQNEAQ (reference sequence). Germline trimming cut 11 bases from V and 7 bases from J; bases unmatched to any gene: 12. The CDR3 here is CAGVRQGMGGYTF. DNA of the CDR3: TGTGCCGGCGTTAGACAGGGGATGGGTGGCTACACCTTC. Combining the CDR3 with reference TRBV7-9 and TRBJ1-2 gives the whole variable domain DTGVSQNPRHKITKRGQNVTFRCDPISEHNRLYWYRQTLGQGPEFLTYFQNEAQLEKSRLLSDRFSAERPKGSFSTLEIQRTEQGDSAMYLCAGVRQGMGGYTFGSGTRLTVV.

The gene calls are TRBV29-1 and TRBJ1-4; no clear D. Per germline, CDR1 SQVTM and CDR2 ANQGSEA. CDR3 length: 10 residues. V lost 6 bases to trimming and J lost 7 bases, with 6 bases between them. CDR3 sequence reads: CSVGSEKLFF. Written as DNA, the CDR3 is TGCAGCGTGGGGTCTGAAAAACTGTTTTTT.

The gene calls are TRBV28 and TRBJ2-7, with a possible D match to TRBD1 (7 bases). This CDR3 is built from 16 residues. V lost 7 bases and J 2 bases, leaving 21 bases between the germline ends. Looked up from germline, CDR1 is MDHEN and CDR2 is SYDVKM. The CDR3 spells CASTPEGDSATYEQYF. CDR3 DNA: TGTGCCAGCACCCCGGAGGGGGACAGTGCGACCTACGAGCAGTACTTC.

The chain is built from TRBV7-2 and TRBJ2-5, with a tentative D call TRBD1 (5 bases). Trimming left V 0 bases short and J 5 bases short, with 13 bases between. The length of the CDR3 is 15 residues. Looked up from germline, CDR1 is SGHTA and CDR2 is FQGNSA. The CDR3, as DNA: TGTGCCAGCAGCTTAGCGCTAAGGGGTGCGGAGACCCAGTACTTC. Its protein product is CASSLALRGAETQYF.

The V gene is TRBV7-2, the J gene TRBJ1-1, with D possibly TRBD1 on 5 matching bases. Germline V gene sequence: CDR1 SGHTA, CDR2 FQGNSA. The V end was cut by 1 base, the J end by 0 bases, with 21 bases between. The length of the CDR3 is 19 residues. The CDR3 sequence: CASSLEGLGGVGMNTEAFF. The CDR3 nucleotides read TGTGCCAGCAGCTTAGAAGGGCTTGGGGGGGTGGGAATGAACACTGAAGCTTTCTTT.

This chain connects TRBV7-2 to TRBJ1-6; D not certain. The CDR3 consists of 15 residues. V lost 3 bases to trimming and J lost 9 bases, with 15 bases between them. Germline V gene lookup returns CDR1 SGHTA and CDR2 FQGNSA. The CDR3 region has the DNA TGTGCCAGCAGCTTGGAGACAAGCAACATTTCACCCCTCCACTTT. Translation: CASSLETSNISPLHF.